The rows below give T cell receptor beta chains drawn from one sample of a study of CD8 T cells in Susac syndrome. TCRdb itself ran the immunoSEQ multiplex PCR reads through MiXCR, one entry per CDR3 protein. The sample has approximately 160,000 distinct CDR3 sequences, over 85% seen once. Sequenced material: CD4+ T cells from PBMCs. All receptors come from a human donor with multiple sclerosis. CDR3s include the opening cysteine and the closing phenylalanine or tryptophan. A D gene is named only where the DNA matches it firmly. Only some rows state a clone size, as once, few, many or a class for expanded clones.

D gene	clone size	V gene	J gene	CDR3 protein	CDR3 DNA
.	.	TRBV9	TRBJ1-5	CASSVGPNQPQHF	TGTGCCAGCAGCGTAGGGCCCAATCAGCCCCAGCATTTT
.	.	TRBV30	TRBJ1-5	CAWNAGDNQPQHF	TGTGCCTGGAACGCGGGGGACAATCAGCCCCAGCATTTT
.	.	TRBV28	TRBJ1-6	CASGRSDSPLHF	TGTGCCAGTGGCAGATCAGACTCACCCCTCCACTTT
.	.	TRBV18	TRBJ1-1	CASSQGFDTEAFF	TGTGCCAGCTCGCAGGGTTTCGACACTGAAGCTTTCTTT
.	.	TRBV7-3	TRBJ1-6	CASSLLGAGNSPLHF	TGTGCCAGCAGCTTACTCGGGGCGGGTAATTCACCCCTCCACTTT
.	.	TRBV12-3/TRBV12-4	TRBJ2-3	CASGFWGLTDTQYF	TGTGCCAGCGGCTTTTGGGGACTCACAGATACGCAGTATTTT
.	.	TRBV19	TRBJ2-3	CASSMSDTQYF	TGTGCCAGTAGTATGTCCGATACGCAGTATTTT
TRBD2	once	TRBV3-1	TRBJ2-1	CASSQDPGAGGRNEQFF	TGTGCCAGCAGCCAAGATCCAGGAGCGGGGGGGAGGAATGAGCAGTTCTTC
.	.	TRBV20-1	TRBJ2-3	CSANPIPWVKDTQYF	TGCAGTGCGAATCCGATTCCATGGGTTAAAGATACGCAGTATTTT
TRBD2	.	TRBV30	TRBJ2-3	CAWSKGTSGLTDTQYF	TGTGCCTGGAGTAAGGGGACTAGCGGGCTTACAGATACGCAGTATTTT
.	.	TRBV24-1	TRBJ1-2	CATSESYNYGYTF	TGTGCCACCAGTGAGAGTTATAACTATGGCTACACCTTC
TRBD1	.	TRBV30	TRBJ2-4	CAWSVQGILGIQYF	TGTGCCTGGAGTGTACAGGGGATTTTGGGCATTCAGTACTTC
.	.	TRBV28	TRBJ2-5	CASSFSQGKETQYF	TGTGCCAGCAGTTTTAGTCAGGGGAAAGAGACCCAGTACTTC